This is a list of T cell receptor beta chains from one sample in a study of T-cell memory formation after mild COVID-19. TCRdb recomputed calls from the 5' RACE reads with MiXCR, one row per CDR3 protein. The sample has 450,000 to 700,000 distinct CDR3 sequences; about a sixth are singletons. The sequenced sample consisted of PBMCs or a T cell subset sorted from them (not recorded which). Every receptor here comes from an adult woman who had mild COVID-19 (a few samples of this study predate the infection). Cell type and time point are not known. Each CDR3 is given with its conserved first and last residue. Fields, in order: D gene, clone size, J gene, V gene, CDR3 protein, CDR3 DNA. The D gene is left open where the match is weak. Clone size is stated in some rows and not others, as once, few, many or a class when expanded.

D: TRBD2; size: few; J: TRBJ2-5; V: TRBV25-1; CDR3: CASSREVGLAEETQYF; DNA: TGTGCCAGCAGTCGTGAGGTGGGACTAGCGGAAGAGACCCAGTACTTC
D: TRBD2; size: NA; J: TRBJ2-3; V: TRBV5-1; CDR3: CASSAPGASGGPLTQYF; DNA: TGCGCCAGCAGCGCGCCTGGGGCGAGCGGGGGGCCCCTCACGCAGTATTTT
D: NA; size: NA; J: TRBJ2-1; V: TRBV5-1; CDR3: CASSPVGGRYNEQFF; DNA: TGCGCCAGCAGCCCTGTGGGGGGACGCTACAATGAGCAGTTCTTC
D: NA; size: NA; J: TRBJ1-5; V: TRBV29-1; CDR3: CSVVLQDNQPQHF; DNA: TGCAGCGTTGTATTACAGGACAATCAGCCCCAGCATTTT
D: NA; size: once; J: TRBJ2-3; V: TRBV7-9; CDR3: CASRAGSALDTQYF; DNA: TGTGCCAGCAGAGCCGGGTCCGCGCTAGATACGCAGTATTTT
D: NA; size: NA; J: TRBJ1-1; V: TRBV29-1; CDR3: CSVVSGGWAFF; DNA: TGCAGCGTTGTCTCGGGAGGGTGGGCTTTCTTT
D: TRBD1; size: NA; J: TRBJ1-5; V: TRBV20-1; CDR3: CSARGGTGIDQPQHF; DNA: TGCAGTGCTAGAGGGGGGACAGGGATCGATCAGCCCCAGCATTTT
D: NA; size: NA; J: TRBJ2-7; V: TRBV2; CDR3: CASKGAASYEQYF; DNA: TGTGCCAGCAAAGGGGCGGCTTCCTACGAGCAGTACTTC
D: NA; size: few; J: TRBJ2-7; V: TRBV12-3/TRBV12-4; CDR3: CASSLDSGNLHEQYF; DNA: TGTGCCAGCAGTTTGGATTCAGGGAACCTCCACGAGCAGTACTTC
D: NA; size: few; J: TRBJ1-2; V: TRBV7-2; CDR3: CASTRLAGLNYGYTF; DNA: TGTGCCAGCACCCGTCTTGCAGGACTGAACTATGGCTACACCTTC
D: NA; size: few; J: TRBJ1-3; V: TRBV5-6; CDR3: CASSPGPRGTLSGNTIYF; DNA: TGTGCCAGCAGCCCCGGGCCCCGGGGGACGCTCTCTGGAAACACCATATATTTT
D: TRBD1; size: NA; J: TRBJ1-2; V: TRBV24-1; CDR3: CATSDDRGYHGYTF; DNA: TGTGCCACCAGTGATGACAGGGGGTATCATGGCTACACCTTC
D: NA; size: NA; J: TRBJ2-3; V: TRBV4-2; CDR3: CASSQGANTDTQYF; DNA: TGTGCCAGCAGCCAAGGAGCTAACACAGATACGCAGTATTTT
D: NA; size: NA; J: TRBJ2-7; V: TRBV6-1; CDR3: CASSDRSSSYEQYF; DNA: TGTGCCAGCAGTGACAGGTCGAGCTCCTACGAGCAGTACTTC
D: TRBD1; size: NA; J: TRBJ2-3; V: TRBV7-8; CDR3: CASSSIQGWTDTQYF; DNA: TGTGCCAGCAGCTCCATACAGGGGTGGACAGATACGCAGTATTTT
D: NA; size: NA; J: TRBJ1-5; V: TRBV7-8; CDR3: CASSLELVRDNQPQHF; DNA: TGTGCCAGCAGCTTAGAATTGGTAAGGGACAATCAGCCCCAGCATTTT
D: NA; size: few; J: TRBJ2-7; V: TRBV18; CDR3: CASSPPVGEQYF; DNA: TGTGCCAGCTCACCACCGGTGGGGGAGCAGTACTTC
D: TRBD1; size: few; J: TRBJ1-2; V: TRBV20-1; CDR3: CSATGLDRGLANYGYTF; DNA: TGCAGTGCTACAGGCCTCGACAGGGGGCTAGCTAACTATGGCTACACCTTC
D: TRBD2; size: NA; J: TRBJ2-7; V: TRBV2; CDR3: CASSELAGGPSSYEQYF; DNA: TGTGCCAGCAGCGAATTAGCGGGAGGGCCGAGCTCCTACGAGCAGTACTTC
D: NA; size: few; J: TRBJ1-1; V: TRBV5-1; CDR3: CASSSLMRGRTEAFF; DNA: TGCGCCAGCAGCTCGCTAATGAGAGGCCGAACTGAAGCTTTCTTT
D: NA; size: few; J: TRBJ1-2; V: TRBV15; CDR3: CATSTQGWLGSDGYTF; DNA: TGTGCCACCAGCACCCAGGGTTGGCTGGGATCCGATGGCTACACCTTC
D: TRBD2; size: few; J: TRBJ2-1; V: TRBV6-2/TRBV6-3; CDR3: CASSYQAGGYNEQFF; DNA: TGTGCCAGCAGTTACCAAGCGGGAGGGTACAATGAGCAGTTCTTC
D: NA; size: NA; J: TRBJ1-4; V: TRBV7-2; CDR3: CASSWTLAANEKLFF; DNA: TGTGCCAGCAGCTGGACCCTGGCGGCTAATGAAAAACTGTTTTTT
D: NA; size: few; J: TRBJ2-1; V: TRBV5-1; CDR3: CASSKASPRILWEQFF; DNA: TGCGCCAGCAGCAAGGCATCCCCCCGGATTCTTTGGGAGCAGTTCTTC
D: NA; size: few; J: TRBJ1-5; V: TRBV15; CDR3: CATSPGASLLISNQPQHF; DNA: TGTGCCACCTCCCCCGGGGCAAGCCTACTGATAAGCAATCAGCCCCAGCATTTT
D: TRBD2; size: few; J: TRBJ2-1; V: TRBV30; CDR3: CAWMPRLAANEQFF; DNA: TGTGCCTGGATGCCGAGACTAGCGGCCAATGAGCAGTTCTTC
D: NA; size: NA; J: TRBJ1-5; V: TRBV3-1; CDR3: CASSTRTDQPQHF; DNA: TGTGCCAGCAGCACCAGGACAGATCAGCCCCAGCATTTT
D: TRBD1; size: few; J: TRBJ2-1; V: TRBV7-9; CDR3: CASTRQGDEQFF; DNA: TGTGCCAGCACTCGACAGGGGGATGAGCAGTTCTTC
D: TRBD2; size: NA; J: TRBJ2-1; V: TRBV7-8; CDR3: CASSRTSGGRRFYNEQFF; DNA: TGTGCCAGCAGCCGTACTAGCGGGGGGCGCCGATTCTACAATGAGCAGTTCTTC
D: TRBD2; size: many; J: TRBJ2-1; V: TRBV5-1; CDR3: CASSLDLAGGYNEQFF; DNA: TGTGCCAGCAGCTTAGATCTTGCGGGAGGGTACAATGAGCAGTTCTTC
D: NA; size: NA; J: TRBJ2-5; V: TRBV7-8; CDR3: CASSLTGQGRETQYF; DNA: TGTGCCAGCAGCTTAACGGGTCAGGGGAGGGAGACCCAGTACTTC
D: NA; size: few; J: TRBJ1-2; V: TRBV20-1; CDR3: CSATLDNNYGYTF; DNA: TGCAGTGCTACCCTGGACAACAACTATGGCTACACCTTC
D: TRBD2; size: few; J: TRBJ2-3; V: TRBV5-1; CDR3: CASSSGTSHTDTQYF; DNA: TGCGCCAGCAGCTCCGGGACTAGCCACACAGATACGCAGTATTTT
D: TRBD1; size: many; J: TRBJ2-5; V: TRBV7-9; CDR3: CASTKQGKPVSETQYF; DNA: TGTGCCAGCACCAAACAGGGGAAACCTGTTTCTGAGACCCAGTACTTC
D: NA; size: few; J: TRBJ1-2; V: TRBV19; CDR3: CASSTTGRDSYGYTF; DNA: TGTGCCAGTAGTACCACTGGGAGGGATAGCTATGGCTACACCTTC
D: NA; size: NA; J: TRBJ1-5; V: TRBV30; CDR3: CAWSGTVSNQPQHF; DNA: TGTGCCTGGAGTGGGACAGTTAGCAATCAGCCCCAGCATTTT
D: TRBD2; size: few; J: TRBJ2-7; V: TRBV3-1; CDR3: CASATSGVSEQYF; DNA: TGTGCCAGCGCAACTAGCGGGGTCAGCGAGCAGTACTTC
D: NA; size: NA; J: TRBJ2-1; V: TRBV14; CDR3: CASSQGRRMGPGEQFF; DNA: TGTGCCAGCAGCCAAGGCAGGCGGATGGGGCCGGGTGAGCAGTTCTTC
D: NA; size: many; J: TRBJ2-1; V: TRBV18; CDR3: CASSPNEQFF; DNA: TGTGCCAGCTCACCCAATGAGCAGTTCTTC
D: TRBD1; size: few; J: TRBJ1-5; V: TRBV18; CDR3: CASSQAGTGAQPQHF; DNA: TGTGCCAGCTCACAGGCGGGGACAGGGGCTCAGCCCCAGCATTTT
D: NA; size: NA; J: TRBJ1-1; V: TRBV7-9; CDR3: CASSDGTLGSEAFF; DNA: TGTGCCAGCAGCGACGGGACTCTGGGAAGTGAAGCTTTCTTT
D: TRBD2; size: NA; J: TRBJ2-3; V: TRBV6-1; CDR3: CASSELAGVYSDTQYF; DNA: TGTGCCAGCAGTGAACTAGCGGGAGTGTATTCAGATACGCAGTATTTT
D: NA; size: NA; J: TRBJ1-1; V: TRBV7-6; CDR3: CASSLGTSGEAFF; DNA: TGTGCCAGCAGCTTAGGCACGTCGGGGGAAGCTTTCTTT
D: NA; size: NA; J: TRBJ1-5; V: TRBV9; CDR3: CASSPNGNQPQHF; DNA: TGTGCCAGCAGCCCAAACGGCAATCAGCCCCAGCATTTT
D: NA; size: few; J: TRBJ1-5; V: TRBV20-1; CDR3: CSARVGQPQHF; DNA: TGCAGTGCTAGAGTAGGACAGCCCCAGCATTTT
D: NA; size: NA; J: TRBJ2-5; V: TRBV12-3/TRBV12-4; CDR3: CASSFAQDQETQYF; DNA: TGTGCCAGCAGTTTTGCACAGGACCAAGAGACCCAGTACTTC